Detailed here is one T cell receptor (beta chain). What this receptor recognizes is not known. Per-base quality was not reported, and no clone a single base away is much larger than it. The data are from a study of blood T cell repertoires in COVID-19 (TCRdb year 2020). About the study as a whole: Samples covering the acute and convalescent phases of COVID-19 were provided by collaborators in the United States, Italy and Spain. The material from the prospective study consisted of cDNA or gDNA derived from T cells, B-cell-depleted T cells, or PBMCs. Deeply sampled blood TCRbeta repertoires from subjects exposed to, actively infected with, or recovered from COVID-19 were included in the dataset. The repertoires were made available in a free public database intended to serve as a resource for research on the immune response to SARS-CoV-2. Samples came from the ongoing ImmuneRACE study (first 160 participants) plus 1,254 subjects from 6 global collaborators. Nearly every sample came with metadata listing a de-identified subject ID, COVID-19 status, age in years and sex. Where HLA class I and class II types were available, the types were taken from metadata supplied by the sample provider, not from assay-based typing. Beyond this particular receptor, the publication reports: The amount of clinical and demographic metadata varied by source and participant and was provided uncurated.

Participants in the prospective study were enrolled through a virtual design, were aged about 18 to 100 years, and lived in 24 United States geographic areas. Cohort assignment in the prospective study relied on participant-reported clinical history from a screening survey and a study questionnaire. In the prospective study, whole blood, serum and a nasopharyngeal or oropharyngeal swab were collected from each participant by mobile phlebotomists. Prospective study participants could optionally give additional blood draws and questionnaires over an approximately 2-month period. Prospective study blood samples were shipped either frozen or at room temperature before DNA extraction. TCRbeta CDR3 regions were amplified from genomic DNA by means of the immunoSEQ Assay, a bias-controlled multiplex PCR. Turning to the authors' computational methods: Nucleated cell counts per sample were estimated from amplification of reference gene primers within the assay. To quantify the absolute abundance of each unique TCRbeta CDR3 rearrangement, sequence reads were collapsed and filtered. For each sample, productive Simpson clonality was calculated as the square root of Simpson's diversity index over productive rearrangements. Imported from immuneACCESS, the table was reduced by TCRdb to in-frame sequences with V and J called. These copies leave out some clones; in studies compared against another copy, an unresolved V gene accounts for under half, and the cause of the remainder is not known. That table gives V, J and clone size, and the DNA gave D and trimming. The sample yields approximately 210,000 clones; approximately 73% were counted once. In total, the top ten clones hold about a sixth of the sample.

From V the trimming removes 4 bases and from J it removes 8 bases, while the gene matches leave 16 bases of the junction unaccounted for. The cysteine opens and the phenylalanine closes a CDR3 of 17 amino acids. CDR3 DNA only is kept here, 51 bases in frame from base 1. Via the germline V gene, CDR1 is SGHRS and CDR2 YFSETQ. Sample: PBMCs or T cells enriched from blood (not recorded which). The receptor was isolated from a woman aged 50 to 60 with acute COVID-19. The rearranged chain carries TRBV5-1 and TRBJ2-4; TRBD1 fits 9 bases in the junction. The CDR3 protein: CASSLLPGQGGTDIQYF. The nucleotides are TGCGCCAGCAGCCTCTTACCGGGACAGGGAGGGACGGACATTCAGTACTTC.